Presented here are 18 T cell receptor beta chains from one specimen sequenced in a study of blood T cell repertoires in COVID-19. Assay: immunoSEQ multiplex PCR; the TCRdb copy retains only in-frame clones and omits some. The sample carries 46,000 or so clones, 80% to 90% recorded once. The sequencing input was peripheral blood. These receptors originate from a woman over 75 with COVID-19, enrolled during active disease.

The chain joins TRBV11-1 to TRBJ2-5; TRBD2 might be the D (7 bases). CDR1 is SGHAT and CDR2 is FQDESV in the germline V gene (reference sequence). V lost 7 bases and J lost 5, with 17 bases in between. The CDR3 has 14 amino acids. The CDR3 sequence: CASTEGGARETQYF. The CDR3 DNA reads as TGTGCCAGCACCGAAGGGGGGGCTAGGGAGACCCAGTACTTC.

The V call is TRBV6-2 or TRBV6-3, the J call TRBJ1-5; D possibly corresponds to TRBD1 (6 bases). The length of the CDR3 is 17 residues. Germline assignment: CDR1 MNHEY and CDR2 SVGEGT. With 4 bases removed from V and 2 bases from J, the gap between germline ends came to 18 bases. DNA for the CDR3: TGTGCCAGCAGTTTCGCACGACAGGTAACTGGCAATCAGCCCCAGCATTTT. Its protein is CASSFARQVTGNQPQHF.

The rearrangement uses TRBV6-2 or TRBV6-3 and TRBJ2-1, with D possibly TRBD2 on 5 matching bases. The CDR3 consists of 15 residues. Germline V gene lookup returns CDR1 MNHEY and CDR2 SVGEGT. Deletions cut 3 bases from V and 4 bases from J, with 13 bases between. Here the CDR3 reads CASSYLGGSYNEQFF. The CDR3 DNA is TGTGCCAGCAGTTATTTGGGCGGGTCGTACAATGAGCAGTTCTTC.

The chain employs TRBV9 and TRBJ2-5; TRBD2 aligns across 16 bases. Trimming at V came to 0 bases and at J to 5 bases, leaving 10 bases not matched to a gene. Germline V gives CDR1 SGDLS, CDR2 YYNGEE. The CDR3 has 19 residues. The CDR3 sequence is CASSVAPGGLAGGPETQYF. The CDR3 DNA reads TGTGCCAGCAGCGTAGCCCCAGGGGGACTAGCGGGAGGGCCTGAGACCCAGTACTTC.

This clone has more than one count but fewer than ten. This chain connects TRBV29-1 to TRBJ2-1; TRBD2 matches at 13 bases. V shed 5 bases, J shed 5 bases, and the junction held 6 bases outside the gene matches. The germline CDR1 and CDR2 sequences are SQVTM and ANQGSEA. The CDR3 extends over 15 amino acids. The CDR3 DNA follows: TGCAGCGTTACGAGACTAGCGGGGGGTCACAATGAGCAGTTCTTC. This sequence encodes CSVTRLAGGHNEQFF.

V and J are TRBV7-2 and TRBJ1-5; no clear D gene. The CDR3 is 17 residues long. The V gene's germline CDR1 is SGHTA and CDR2 FQGNSA. V was trimmed by 1 base and J by 1 base, leaving 14 bases between them. CDR3 bases: TGTGCCAGCAGCTTAGTAGCCGGAGCACGGAGCAATCAGCCCCAGCATTTT. Its protein product is CASSLVAGARSNQPQHF.

This chain links TRBV19 with TRBJ2-7; TRBD2 aligns across 7 bases. The CDR3 is 15 amino acids. V lost 5 bases, J lost 6 bases, and 13 bases stayed unmatched. CDR1 and CDR2 (germline): LNHDA, SQIVND (reference sequence). CDR3 loop: CASSPLAGVTSEQYF. Written as DNA, the CDR3 is TGTGCCAGTAGTCCCCTGGCGGGAGTCACATCCGAGCAGTACTTC.

This chain connects TRBV5-6 to TRBJ2-7, with TRBD2 matching over 9 bases. The ends lost 1 base at V and 6 bases at J; junction bases unmatched: 8. From germline, CDR1 is SGHDT and CDR2 YYEEEE. CDR3 length: 15 residues. The CDR3 reads CASSLYEREASEQYF. DNA for the CDR3: TGTGCCAGCAGCTTGTACGAGCGGGAGGCCTCCGAGCAGTACTTC.

The chain employs TRBV7-2 and TRBJ2-7; 7 bases are a match to TRBD1. Germline V gene sequence: CDR1 SGHTA, CDR2 FQGNSA. This CDR3 is 13 amino acids long. J gave up 3 bases and V 7 bases, and 6 bases lay outside the gene matches. Here the CDR3 reads CASKQGTGYEQYF. The CDR3 bases are TGTGCCAGCAAACAGGGGACGGGCTACGAGCAGTACTTC.

A single count supports this clone. The CDR3 bases are TGTGCCAGCAGCACCCCGGCAGGGCCCTCCGGGGAGCTGTTTTTT. Translating gives CASSTPAGPSGELFF. The chain couples TRBV5-4 to TRBJ2-2, with D possibly being TRBD1 (5 bases). The CDR3 is 15 residues long. The V gene's germline CDR1 is SGHNT and CDR2 YYREEE (reference sequence). Trimming took 4 bases from V and 6 from J, leaving 16 bases between them.

The chain carries TRBV4-1 and TRBJ1-2, with 7 bases identical to TRBD1. This CDR3 contains 15 residues. In germline, CDR1 is MGHRA, CDR2 YSYEKL. V was pared by 1 base and J by 5 bases, with 7 bases of the junction left unmatched. CDR3 loop: CASSQVTGAGYGYTF. The CDR3 nucleotides are TGCGCCAGCAGCCAAGTTACAGGGGCGGGGTATGGCTACACCTTC.

This chain connects TRBV6-5 to TRBJ1-3, with 9 nucleotides matching TRBD1. This CDR3 is 13 amino acids long. The germline gives CDR1 MNHEY, CDR2 SVGAGI. The trim removed 2 bases at V and 10 bases at J, leaving 3 bases unmatched. CDR3 residues: CASSYGTGFTIYF. As DNA, the CDR3 is TGTGCCAGCAGTTACGGGACAGGGTTTACCATATATTTT.

CDR3 sequence reads: CASRSRGWSYEQYF. CDR3 nucleotides: TGTGCCAGTAGATCTAGAGGGTGGTCCTACGAGCAGTACTTC. The V call is TRBV19, the J call TRBJ2-7; D is perhaps TRBD2 (5 bases). The CDR3 totals 14 residues. Germline V gives CDR1 LNHDA, CDR2 SQIVND (reference sequence). V gave up 6 bases and J gave up 1 base, with 13 bases separating them.

This rearrangement joins TRBV5-1 to TRBJ2-1; 10 bases line up with TRBD2. The germline V gene encodes CDR1 SGHRS and CDR2 YFSETQ. Trimming took 4 bases from V and 10 from J; bases not matched to a gene: 8. This CDR3 has 14 amino acids. CDR3 coding DNA: TGCGCCAGCAGCCCCGCGTTGGGACTAGCGGAGCAGTTCTTC. Protein sequence: CASSPALGLAEQFF.

This clone was detected only once. The chain combines TRBV5-1 with TRBJ2-6, with D possibly TRBD2 on 7 matching bases. This CDR3 spans 15 amino acids. Germline V gives CDR1 SGHRS, CDR2 YFSETQ. Trimming left V 7 bases short and J 4 bases short, with 15 bases between. As DNA, the CDR3 is TGCGCCAGCTGCCCGGGGGGCAGCGGGGCCAACGTCCTGACTTTC. Protein: CASCPGGSGANVLTF.

V gene TRBV6-5 combines with J gene TRBJ1-1, with TRBD1 as a possible D gene (5 bases). Germline CDR1 is MNHEY and CDR2 is SVGAGI. This CDR3 spans 16 amino acids. Trimming pared 4 bases from V and 0 bases from J, leaving 15 bases between. For the CDR3, the DNA is TGTGCCAGCAGTTCCGGAGGGGCCCCATTGAACACTGAAGCTTTCTTT. Residues: CASSSGGAPLNTEAFF.

This clone has only a few counts. The V gene is TRBV5-1, the J gene TRBJ1-2, with TRBD1 matching 8 bases. This CDR3 spans 13 amino acids. V lost 7 bases, J lost 2 bases, and 4 bases stayed unmatched. Germline CDR1 and CDR2: SGHRS and YFSETQ. CDR3 in amino acids: CASSGQGNYGYTF. The CDR3 DNA follows: TGCGCCAGCTCCGGACAGGGAAACTATGGCTACACCTTC.

CDR3 DNA: TGTGCCAGCAGCTTAGCGGGCCCAGCTCGCTCTGGGGCCAACGTCCTGACTTTC. Translated: CASSLAGPARSGANVLTF. The V and J genes are TRBV7-9 and TRBJ2-6; D remains ambiguous. Germline-derived CDR1 and CDR2 are SEHNR and FQNEAQ (reference sequence). CDR3 length: 18 amino acids. V was clipped by 0 bases and J by 0 bases, with 12 bases between them.